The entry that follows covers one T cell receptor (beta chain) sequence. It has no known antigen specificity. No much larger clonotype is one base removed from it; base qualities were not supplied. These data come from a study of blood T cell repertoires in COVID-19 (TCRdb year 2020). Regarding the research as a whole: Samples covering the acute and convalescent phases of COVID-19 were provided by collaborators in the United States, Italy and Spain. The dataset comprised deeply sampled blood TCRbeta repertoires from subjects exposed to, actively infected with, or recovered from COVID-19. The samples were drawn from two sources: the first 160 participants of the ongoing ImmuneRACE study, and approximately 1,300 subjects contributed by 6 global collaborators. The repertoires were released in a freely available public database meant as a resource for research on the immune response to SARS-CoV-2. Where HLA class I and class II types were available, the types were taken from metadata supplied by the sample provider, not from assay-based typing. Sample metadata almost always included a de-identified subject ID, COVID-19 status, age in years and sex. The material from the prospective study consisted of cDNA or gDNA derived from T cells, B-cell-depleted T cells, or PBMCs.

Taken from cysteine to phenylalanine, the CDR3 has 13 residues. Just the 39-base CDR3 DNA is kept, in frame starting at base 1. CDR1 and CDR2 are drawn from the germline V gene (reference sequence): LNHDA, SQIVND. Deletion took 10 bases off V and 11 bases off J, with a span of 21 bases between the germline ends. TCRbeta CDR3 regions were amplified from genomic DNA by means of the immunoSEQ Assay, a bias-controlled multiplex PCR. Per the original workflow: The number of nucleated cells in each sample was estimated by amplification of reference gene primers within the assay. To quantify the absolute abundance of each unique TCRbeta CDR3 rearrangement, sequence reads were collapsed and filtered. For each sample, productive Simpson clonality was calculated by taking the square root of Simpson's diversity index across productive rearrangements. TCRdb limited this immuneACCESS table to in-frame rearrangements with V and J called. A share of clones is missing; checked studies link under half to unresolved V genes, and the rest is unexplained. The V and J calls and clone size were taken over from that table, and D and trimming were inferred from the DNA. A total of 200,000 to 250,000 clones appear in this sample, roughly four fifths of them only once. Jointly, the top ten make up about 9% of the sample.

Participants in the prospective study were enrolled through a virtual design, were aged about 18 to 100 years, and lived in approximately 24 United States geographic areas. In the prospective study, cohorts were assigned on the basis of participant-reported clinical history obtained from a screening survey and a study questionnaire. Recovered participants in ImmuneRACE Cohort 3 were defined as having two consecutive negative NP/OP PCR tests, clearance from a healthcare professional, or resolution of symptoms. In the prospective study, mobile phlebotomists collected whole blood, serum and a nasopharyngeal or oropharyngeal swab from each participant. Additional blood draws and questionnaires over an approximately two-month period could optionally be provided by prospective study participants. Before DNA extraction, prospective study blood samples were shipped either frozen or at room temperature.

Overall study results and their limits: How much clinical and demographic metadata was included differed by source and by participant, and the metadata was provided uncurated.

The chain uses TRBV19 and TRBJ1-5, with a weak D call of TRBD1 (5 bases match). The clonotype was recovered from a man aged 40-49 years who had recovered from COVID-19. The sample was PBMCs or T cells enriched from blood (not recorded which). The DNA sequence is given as TGTGCCACCTCGACAGTTGCGGGGTCGACCCAGCATTTT. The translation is CATSTVAGSTQHF.